A single sample gave rise to the 18 T cell receptor beta chains below, sequenced in a study of siplizumab effects on memory and regulatory T cells. Sequencing was performed with immunoSEQ multiplex PCR; in TCRdb, only in-frame clones are kept and a portion is missing. The data hold 100,000 or so clones, with 85% to 95% observed a single time. Material for sequencing was non-Treg CD4+ T cells sorted from blood. The receptors derive from a human donor in good health.

This clone was seen just once. Other DNA sequences in the same sample also yield this CDR3. The V gene is TRBV7-9, the J gene TRBJ1-2; D is unresolved. CDR1 SEHNR and CDR2 FQNEAQ come from the germline V gene (reference sequence). The CDR3 covers 14 residues. V gave up 0 bases and J gave up 2 bases, with 7 bases separating them. CDR3 coding DNA: TGTGCCAGCAGCTTAGCTCCGGCAAACTATGGCTACACCTTC. Residues: CASSLAPANYGYTF.

This rearrangement joins TRBV7-9 to TRBJ2-6, with D possibly TRBD2 on 6 matching bases. The V gene lost 4 bases and the J gene lost 0 bases, with 16 bases spanning the gap. The length of the CDR3 is 18 residues. CDR1 is SEHNR, CDR2 FQNEAQ, per germline (reference sequence). CDR3 bases: TGTGCCAGCAGCTATTTGGGAGGCATGAGCTCTGGGGCCAACGTCCTGACTTTC. Protein product: CASSYLGGMSSGANVLTF.

V usage is TRBV27 and J usage is TRBJ2-7, with 8 bases lining up with TRBD2. The V gene end was trimmed by 4 bases and the J gene end by 3 bases; junction bases not matched to a gene: 14. Germline-derived CDR1 and CDR2 are MNHEY and SMNVEV (reference sequence). The CDR3 covers 17 residues. The CDR3 region is CASSSTANSGVYYEQYF. The CDR3 nucleotides read TGTGCCAGCAGTTCCACGGCGAATAGCGGGGTATACTACGAGCAGTACTTC.

The chain is built from TRBV7-3 and TRBJ2-1; no reliable D call. Germline V CDR1 and CDR2: SGHTA, FQGTGA. Trimming took off 2 bases at V and 2 bases at J, with 7 bases between the two ends. The CDR3 consists of 14 residues. The CDR3 DNA is TGTGCCAGCAGCTTATCTACTACCTACAATGAGCAGTTCTTC. The encoded protein is CASSLSTTYNEQFF.

With regard to this clone: One end of the junction does not line up with germline, which may come from a read error. The chain combines TRBV12-5 with TRBJ2-2; D ambiguous. This CDR3 comprises 13 residues. The germline CDR1 and CDR2 sequences are LGHNT and FRNRAP. The CDR3 reads CANGLLTTGELFF. As DNA, the CDR3 is TGTGCTAATGGTTTGCTAACTACCGGGGAGCTGTTTTTT.

The V call is TRBV27, the J call TRBJ2-6, with D uncertain. The CDR3 loop spans 15 amino acids. Trimming took 3 bases from V and 0 from J, leaving 6 bases between them. Germline loops: CDR1 MNHEY, CDR2 SMNVEV (reference sequence). The CDR3 sequence is CASSFGSSGANVLTF. DNA of the CDR3: TGTGCCAGCAGTTTTGGAAGCTCTGGGGCCAACGTCCTGACTTTC.

The rearrangement links TRBV5-1 to TRBJ2-7; TRBD1 matches 7 bases. The CDR3 length is 15 residues. Germline V gene sequence: CDR1 SGHRS, CDR2 YFSETQ. Unmatched junction bases numbered 8, after V lost 2 bases and J lost 3 bases. The chain's CDR3 is CASSFDRALGYEQYF. Here the CDR3 DNA reads TGCGCCAGCAGCTTCGACAGGGCCTTGGGCTACGAGCAGTACTTC.

A remark on this clone: At one end the junction does not follow the germline gene, possibly because of a read error. Other DNA sequences within the sample encode an identical CDR3. This chain connects TRBV29-1 to TRBJ2-5; possibly TRBD1 for D (7 bases). Germline V gene lookup returns CDR1 SQVTM and CDR2 ANQGSEA. The CDR3 covers 14 residues. This CDR3 reads CSVEGGTVQETQYF. The CDR3 DNA reads TGCAGCGTTGAAGGCGGGACAGTACAAGAGACTCAGTACTTC. The full variable domain, with the rest looked up from reference TRBV29-1 and TRBJ2-5, is SAVISQKPSRDICQRGTSLTIQCQVDSQVTMMFWYRQQPGQSLTLIATANQGSEATYESGFVIDKFPISRPNLTFSTLTVSNMSPEDSSIYLCSVEGGTVQETQYFGPGTRLLVL.

DNA for the CDR3: TGTGCCAGCAGCTTAAGGGGGGAGCTGTTTTTT. This encodes CASSLRGELFF. The rearrangement links TRBV7-9 to TRBJ2-2; D not resolved. The CDR3 sequence is 11 residues long. Trimming removed 2 bases from V and 8 bases from J, with 3 bases in between. The V gene's germline CDR1 is SEHNR and CDR2 FQNEAQ (reference sequence).

The chain has TRBV7-2 and TRBJ2-3; 9 nucleotides agree with TRBD2. The CDR3 has 16 amino acids. Germline CDR1 and CDR2: SGHTA and FQGNSA. Trimming took 1 base from V and 3 from J; bases not matched to a gene: 5. The CDR3 sequence: CASSLGLAGVTDTQYF. The DNA of the CDR3 is TGTGCCAGCAGCTTAGGGTTAGCGGGGGTTACAGATACGCAGTATTTT.

This clone was found once. The CDR3 DNA reads as TGCGCCAGCAGCTACGGGACAGGGGATCAGCCCCAGCATTTT. Its translation is CASSYGTGDQPQHF. This chain links TRBV5-1 with TRBJ1-5; TRBD1 matches at 10 bases. V lost 3 bases and J lost 5; bases outside the gene matches: 2. CDR3 length: 14 residues. The germline V gene encodes CDR1 SGHRS and CDR2 YFSETQ.

The count of this clone is one. The gene calls are TRBV6-5 and TRBJ1-3; D not resolved. There are 15 residues in the CDR3. CDR1 and CDR2 (germline): MNHEY, SVGAGI. Trimming left V 7 bases short and J 4 bases short, with 17 bases between. CDR3 region: CASKVGPSTGNTIYF. DNA of the CDR3: TGTGCCAGCAAAGTCGGGCCTTCGACCGGAAACACCATATATTTT.

The chain combines TRBV4-3 with TRBJ2-2; TRBD2 might be the D (6 bases). The V end was cut by 2 bases, the J end by 7 bases, with 11 bases between. The CDR3 contains 14 residues. Germline CDR1 and CDR2: LGHNA and YSLEER. The CDR3: CASSQSGRDGELFF. The CDR3 DNA is TGCGCCAGCAGCCAAAGTGGGCGGGACGGGGAGCTGTTTTTT.

This clone was seen only a few times. V usage is TRBV6-6 and J usage is TRBJ1-1, with D perhaps matching TRBD1 (5 bases). Germline V gene sequence: CDR1 MNHNY, CDR2 SVGAGI (reference sequence). The CDR3 covers 14 residues. Between the trimmed V and J ends, which lost 6 bases and 6 bases, there was a span of 17 bases. This CDR3 reads CASSQGAPGPEAFF. CDR3 coding DNA: TGTGCCAGCAGCCAAGGGGCACCCGGCCCTGAAGCTTTCTTT.

The rearrangement joins TRBV14 to TRBJ1-1, with 7 positions matching TRBD1. The germline V gene has CDR1 SGHDN and CDR2 FVKESK. The junction had 5 bases not matched to a gene; V was cut back by 3 bases and J by 1 base. The CDR3 totals 15 residues. The CDR3 DNA reads as TGTGCCAGCAGCCACCGAAACAGGGGGAACACTGAAGCTTTCTTT. Translation: CASSHRNRGNTEAFF.

The V gene is TRBV7-2, the J gene TRBJ1-2, with 9 bases identical to TRBD1. The CDR3 is 15 amino acids. Germline trimming cut 1 base from V and 7 bases from J; bases unmatched to any gene: 7. Germline V gene data show CDR1 as SGHTA and CDR2 as FQGNSA. CDR3 sequence reads: CASSLGGTGNSGYTF. The CDR3 DNA follows: TGTGCCAGCAGCTTAGGTGGGACAGGGAATTCTGGCTACACCTTC.

The DNA for the CDR3 is TGTGCCAGCAGTTTAAGACCGGGACAGTCCTACGAGCAGTACTTC. Its protein is CASSLRPGQSYEQYF. The chain couples TRBV27 to TRBJ2-7; TRBD1 aligns across 7 bases. Trimming at V came to 2 bases and at J to 1 base, leaving 5 bases not matched to a gene. Per the germline V gene, CDR1 is MNHEY and CDR2 is SMNVEV (reference sequence). CDR3 length: 15 amino acids.

The chain uses TRBV6-1 and TRBJ2-7; D remains unclear. Germline CDR1 reads MNHNS; CDR2 reads SASEGT. The V and J ends lost 7 bases and 0 bases respectively, with 10 bases between them. CDR3 length equals 13 residues. CDR3 DNA: TGTGCCAGCAATTCCGCGAGCTCCTACGAGCAGTACTTC. Translation: CASNSASSYEQYF.